These 13 T cell receptor beta chains share one sample of origin, sequenced in a study of cytomegalovirus exposure and HLA in healthy donors. Measured with immunoSEQ multiplex PCR; TCRdb has only the in-frame clones, and not every one. The sample includes some 270,000 clones, around 86% of them seen just once. Specimen: PBMCs. The source is a woman under 30 in good health and CMV-seronegative.

The V gene is TRBV10-3, the J gene TRBJ1-2; D is ambiguous. Trimming removed 0 bases from V and 4 bases from J, with 12 bases in between. Germline V gene lookup returns CDR1 ENHRY and CDR2 SYGVKD. The CDR3 is 15 amino acids. CDR3 coding DNA: TGTGCCATCAGTGAGTCGGGCTATTACGGCTATGGCTACACCTTC. It yields the protein CAISESGYYGYGYTF.

This clone was detected only a few times. CDR3 in amino acids: CASSFGQDQPQHF. Written as DNA, the CDR3 is TGTGCCAGCAGCTTTGGACAGGATCAGCCCCAGCATTTT. V gene TRBV7-9 combines with J gene TRBJ1-5; 7 positions match TRBD1. CDR1 is SEHNR, CDR2 FQNEAQ, per germline (reference sequence). The J segment lost 5 bases and the V segment lost 3 bases, leaving 1 base of the junction unmatched. The CDR3 loop spans 13 amino acids.

This clone was detected only once. V gene TRBV7-3 combines with J gene TRBJ2-3; the match to TRBD1 covers 10 bases. V was clipped by 5 bases and J by 3 bases; unmatched bases: 2. Germline V gene lookup returns CDR1 SGHTA and CDR2 FQGTGA. The CDR3 totals 14 residues. DNA for the CDR3: TGTGCCAGCAGCAAGGACAGGGGGACAGATACGCAGTATTTT. Its translation is CASSKDRGTDTQYF.

This chain connects TRBV7-9 to TRBJ1-2; 8 nucleotides line up with TRBD1. Germline V gives CDR1 SEHNR, CDR2 FQNEAQ (reference sequence). V gave up 2 bases and J gave up 4 bases; unmatched junction bases: 6. The CDR3 has 15 residues. In nucleotides, the CDR3 is TGTGCCAGCAGCTTAAAACAGGGGGAGAGCTATGGCTACACCTTC. It is translated as CASSLKQGESYGYTF.

This rearrangement joins TRBV10-1 to TRBJ1-1; TRBD1 agrees at 7 bases. V lost 6 bases and J lost 1; bases outside the gene matches: 2. Germline V gives CDR1 WNHNN, CDR2 SYGVQD (reference sequence). The CDR3 runs to 13 residues. The DNA of the CDR3 is TGCGCCAGCAGACAGGGGCGGAACACTGAAGCTTTCTTT. Amino acid sequence: CASRQGRNTEAFF.

The V and J genes are TRBV2 and TRBJ2-1, with 11 nucleotides matching TRBD1. Germline values: CDR1 SNHLY, CDR2 FYNNEI. The V gene end was trimmed by 3 bases and the J gene end by 10 bases; junction bases not matched to a gene: 11. There are 16 residues in the CDR3. The CDR3 loop reads CASSEQGQGVSGEQFF. In nucleotides, the CDR3 is TGTGCCAGCAGTGAGCAGGGACAGGGGGTTTCAGGCGAGCAGTTCTTC.

This clone was seen a few times. The V gene is TRBV5-4, the J gene TRBJ1-3, with 9 bases aligning to TRBD1. The ends lost 4 bases at V and 0 bases at J; junction bases unmatched: 5. Germline lookup yields CDR1 SGHNT and CDR2 YYREEE (reference sequence). The CDR3 covers 16 residues. Written as DNA, the CDR3 is TGTGCCAGCAGCACCGGGACAGGGCTCTCTGGAAACACCATATATTTT. This gives the protein CASSTGTGLSGNTIYF.

The chain is built from TRBV18 and TRBJ1-1; D perhaps matches TRBD1 (6 bases). V dropped 6 bases and J dropped 2 bases, with 16 bases sitting between them. This CDR3 region has 15 residues. The V gene's germline CDR1 is KGHSH and CDR2 LQKENI. CDR3 bases: TGTGCCAGCTCTCCTCACAGGGACCTCAACACTGAAGCTTTCTTT. Encoded protein: CASSPHRDLNTEAFF. Filled out from reference TRBV18 and TRBJ1-1, the complete variable domain reads NAGVMQNPRHLVRRRGQEARLRCSPMKGHSHVYWYRQLPEEGLKFMVYLQKENIIDESGMPKERFSAEFPKEGPSILRIQQVVRGDSAAYFCASSPHRDLNTEAFFGQGTRLTVV.

The sample holds one count of this clone. The chain has TRBV6-5 and TRBJ2-2; a possible D gene is TRBD2 (5 bases). CDR3 size: 14 residues. Germline V gene data show CDR1 as MNHEY and CDR2 as SVGAGI. The V end lost 7 bases, the J end lost 5 bases, and 14 bases lay between the germline ends. The CDR3: CASTDQRRTGELFF. CDR3 bases: TGTGCCAGCACCGACCAGAGGAGGACCGGGGAGCTGTTTTTT.

The rearrangement joins TRBV5-1 to TRBJ2-3, with TRBD1 identical over 8 bases. CDR3 length: 16 residues. Germline V gives CDR1 SGHRS, CDR2 YFSETQ. The V segment lost 2 bases and the J segment 4 bases; nucleotides outside the gene matches: 9. CDR3 protein: CASSFPTGGKPDTQYF. Written as DNA, the CDR3 is TGCGCCAGCAGCTTTCCAACAGGGGGAAAGCCAGATACGCAGTATTTT.

This chain links TRBV25-1 with TRBJ2-7, with a possible D match to TRBD1 (5 bases). The length of the CDR3 is 16 residues. Germline V lookup: CDR1 MGHDK, CDR2 SYGVNS. Trimming removed 2 bases at V and 5 bases at J, with 19 bases between. This CDR3 is CASSEGLQGRMDEQYF. CDR3 sequence (DNA): TGTGCCAGCAGTGAAGGTCTGCAGGGAAGGATGGACGAGCAGTACTTC.

This sequence joins TRBV7-9 and TRBJ1-1; D gene uncertain. This CDR3 spans 12 amino acids. In germline, CDR1 is SEHNR, CDR2 FQNEAQ (reference sequence). V lost 7 bases and J lost 6, with 12 bases in between. CDR3 coding DNA: TGTGCCAGCACCGCTCGGGTCGCTGAAGCTTTCTTT. Protein product: CASTARVAEAFF.

Only one count was recorded for this clone. The rearrangement joins TRBV2 to TRBJ2-7, with TRBD2 matching over 10 bases. The CDR3 length is 16 residues. The V gene's germline CDR1 is SNHLY and CDR2 FYNNEI. Unmatched junction bases numbered 5, after V lost 3 bases and J lost 0 bases. The CDR3: CASSELASGGSYEQYF. The DNA of the CDR3 is TGTGCCAGCAGTGAGTTGGCTAGCGGGGGCTCCTACGAGCAGTACTTC. Based on the CDR3 plus reference TRBV2 and TRBJ2-7, the full variable domain is EPEVTQTPSHQVTQMGQEVILRCVPISNHLYFYWYRQILGQKVEFLVSFYNNEISEKSEIFDDQFSVERPDGSNFTLKIRSTKLEDSAMYFCASSELASGGSYEQYFGPGTRLTVT.